This paragraph covers one T cell receptor (beta chain) sequence. Its cognate antigen is unknown. The data were produced by immunoSEQ multiplex PCR, yet TCRdb's version contains in-frame clones alone and is incomplete. This sample carries 55,000 to 85,000 clones, 95% of them seen once, and the ten largest clones take under 0.04%. Per the germline V gene, CDR1 is LGHNT and CDR2 is FRNRAP. V shed 2 bases, J shed 7 bases, and the junction held 12 bases outside the gene matches. CDR3 length: 17 amino acids. The data were obtained in a study of human thymus T cells. Study observations and caveats: Seemingly biased V and J gene usage marked thymic and blood repertoires. Related research described strongly overlapping thymic repertoires in unrelated people.

Corrective cardiac surgery supplied the resected thymus tissue. Healthy Finnish infants undergoing corrective surgery for congenital heart defects were the donors. The specimen was thymus tissue. This clonotype was sampled from a girl under three years old with a congenital heart defect but otherwise immunologically healthy. J is TRBJ2-4 and V is TRBV12-5; 9 positions match TRBD2. CDR3 DNA sequence: TGTGCTAGTGGTTTGCCCACTCCGACTAGCGGAGGTAACATTCAGTACTTC. It specifies CASGLPTPTSGGNIQYF.